The T cell receptor (beta chain) described here comes from a study of blood T cell repertoires in COVID-19 (dated by TCRdb to the early 2020s). A note on the overall study: Collaborator samples came from the United States, Italy and Spain and covered acute and convalescent phases of COVID-19. The dataset comprised deeply sampled blood TCRbeta repertoires from subjects exposed to, actively infected with, or recovered from COVID-19. A de-identified subject ID, COVID-19 status, age in years and sex were almost always included in the sample metadata. The repertoires were made available in a free public database intended to serve as a resource for research on the immune response to SARS-CoV-2. Samples came from the ongoing ImmuneRACE study (first 160 participants) plus 1,254 subjects from 6 global collaborators. The material from the prospective study consisted of cDNA or gDNA derived from T cells, B-cell-depleted T cells, or PBMCs. Where available, HLA class I and class II types were obtained from metadata supplied by the sample provider rather than from assay-based typing. What the research found in general, with its limitations: How much clinical and demographic metadata was included differed by source and by participant, and the metadata was provided uncurated.

V is trimmed back by 4 bases and J by 0 bases, and the junction contains 4 bases that no gene match accounts for. The CDR3 numbers 17 residues from cysteine through phenylalanine. Of the read, only the CDR3 DNA is kept; its 51 bases are in frame from base 1. From a lookup of the germline V gene, CDR1 and CDR2 are SGHRS and YFSETQ. The immunoSEQ Assay, a bias-controlled multiplex PCR, was used to amplify TCRbeta CDR3 regions from genomic DNA. Turning to the authors' computational methods: The number of nucleated cells in each sample was estimated from the amplification of reference gene primers within the assay. To quantify the absolute abundance of each unique TCRbeta CDR3 rearrangement, sequence reads were collapsed and filtered. For each sample, productive Simpson clonality was calculated as the square root of Simpson's diversity index over productive rearrangements. TCRdb took over this immuneACCESS table, retaining in-frame rearrangements with V and J assigned. Such tables are incomplete; in checked studies, under half of the missing clones stem from an unresolved V gene, and the remainder is unexplained. The DNA was the basis for D and trimming; V, J and clone size are from that table. For this sample there are roughly 330,000 clones; approximately 87% appear just once. The ten largest clonotypes hold roughly 4.1% of the sample.

Collaborating institutions collected whole blood in K2EDTA tubes following their own protocols. For TCRbeta analysis, collaborators shipped samples in one of three forms: frozen whole blood, isolated PBMCs, or DNA extracted from either of those sample types. About this clone itself: It lacks a known antigen. No base quality information exists; no much larger clone differs at one position.

Sequenced input: peripheral blood. Rearrangement joined TRBV5-1 to TRBJ2-1, with 13 middle bases fitting TRBD2. The sequence came from a woman between 45 and 60 years old with active or convalescent COVID-19. The DNA sequence is given as TGCGCCAGCAGCCCGGGACTAGCGGGGAGCTCCTACAATGAGCAGTTCTTC. Translated, this gives CASSPGLAGSSYNEQFF. The entire variable domain, with the stretches around the CDR3 drawn from the reference TRBV5-1 and TRBJ2-1 proteins, is KAGVTQTPRYLIKTRGQQVTLSCSPISGHRSVSWYQQTPGQGLQFLFEYFSETQRNKGNFPGRFSGRQFSNSRSEMNVSTLELGDSALYLCASSPGLAGSSYNEQFFGPGTRLTVL.